This T cell receptor beta chain was sequenced during a study of blood T cell repertoires in COVID-19. The overall study: Acute and convalescent COVID-19 specimens originated in the United States, Italy and Spain. T cells, B-cell-depleted T cells, or PBMCs provided the cDNA or gDNA that served as material.

Trimming stripped 4 bases from V and 1 base from J, with 9 bases between. The germline V gene encodes CDR1 SGHRS and CDR2 YFSETQ. The CDR3 is 14 residues long. In the source study's methods: Reference gene primer amplification yielded estimated nucleated cell counts. Measured with immunoSEQ multiplex PCR; TCRdb has only the in-frame clones, and not every one. That table furnishes V, J and clone size, whereas the DNA furnished D and trimming. The sample holds 140,000 to 150,000 clones, roughly 80% seen once. This chain links TRBV5-1 with TRBJ2-1; possible D gene TRBD1, 5 bases. The sequenced sample was peripheral blood. The source of this sequence is a man aged 50 or older with active or convalescent COVID-19. The CDR3 is CASSPTASYNEQFF. The CDR3 region has the DNA TGCGCCAGCAGCCCGACAGCATCCTACAATGAGCAGTTCTTC.